This T cell receptor beta chain is from a study of identical twins (dated by TCRdb to 2015 to 2016). Regarding the study in general: To test whether fetal clonotypes persist, this study deep-sequenced TCR alpha and beta repertoires from monozygotic twins, from unrelated adults of various ages, and from cord blood. To rule out contamination, replicate twin experiments were performed at different times with different library preparation protocols.

Spanning cysteine to phenylalanine, the CDR3 consists of 13 amino acids. Left in the record is the CDR3 DNA by itself, 39 bases read in frame from the first base. Deletion took 6 bases off V and 9 bases off J, with a span of 15 bases between the germline ends. CDR1 is given as SGHDN and CDR2 as FVKESK, both from the germline V gene. Library preparation used 5' RACE. Sequencer: Illumina HiSeq 2000. A universal primer binding site was introduced by template switching, and a unique molecular identifier was present in the final cDNA, enabling accurate counting of TCR cDNA molecules. Specific primers in the conserved constant-segment region were used to synthesize first-strand cDNA for TCR alpha and beta chains. To control for contamination, every cDNA library carried two barcodes: a SMART-Mk sample barcode plus Illumina barcodes. TruSeq adapter sequences, together with Illumina sample barcodes, were added in two successive PCR steps. The Illumina HiSeq platform was used with custom primers to sequence TCR alpha and beta cDNA libraries. The original methods were these. MiGEC processed the raw reads to extract unique molecular identifiers, while MiXCR was used to determine the CDR3 positions. For each individual, recombination models were inferred using an EM algorithm with the repgenHMM and IGoR tools. The tcR package in R was used for shared clonotype analysis, with sharing normalized by the product of cloneset sizes. Out-of-frame nonproductive sequences were analyzed to study raw recombination free of thymic and clonal selection effects. TCRdb reanalyzed the raw reads on its own, using fastp at Q25 for trimming and MiXCR for clone calling, and kept in-frame beta chains. Entries that share a CDR3 protein sequence are merged under the most common genes and DNA. TCRdb, rather than the study authors, made the V and J calls. The sample contains hundreds of thousands of distinct CDR3 sequences, around 6% of them found a single time. 1.5% to 2% of the sample belongs to the ten largest clones.

Regarding this clonotype: Its antigen has not been determined. No much larger clone is present one base from it, and per-base qualities are unavailable.

Every donor was a healthy Caucasian. The researchers also sequenced three unrelated adults who were not twins: a male aged 18 to 30, a male aged 50 to 60, and a female aged 50 to 60. Miltenyi CD45RO+ enrichment and human naive T-cell isolation kits were used to isolate memory (CD45RO+) and naive T cells from PBMC. Broader findings and caveats from the paper: Zero-insertion analyses could be partly confounded by invariant T cells such as MAIT and iNKT, although diverse VJ usage argued against such confounding for most clonotypes. Because the same donors could not be followed over many years, the conclusions relied on cross-sectional statistical analysis. In beta out-of-frame sequences, excess twin sharing was weaker, because having fewer shared sequences lowered the signal-to-noise ratio. Compared with coincidental sharing between unrelated individuals, an excess of low generation-probability sequences was observed among out-of-frame TCR alpha sequences shared between twins. Abundant cord blood beta clonotypes had fewer insertions, young adult naive repertoires showed a similar but weaker trend, and memory repertoires showed no such trend. In monozygotic twins, out-of-frame TCR alpha sharing was systematically underestimated by recombination models, although the models agreed with sharing between unrelated individuals.

The TCR comes from a man aged 18 to 30 in good health. The chain couples TRBV14 to TRBJ2-1; the D region possibly corresponds to TRBD1 (6 bases align). The sequencing input was naive T cells sorted from blood. The cell subset or site label on this specimen signifies: cells isolated with a human naive T-cell isolation kit. For the CDR3, the sequence is CASRRNRDREQFF. The DNA sequence follows: TGTGCCAGCAGACGAAACAGGGATCGTGAGCAGTTCTTC.